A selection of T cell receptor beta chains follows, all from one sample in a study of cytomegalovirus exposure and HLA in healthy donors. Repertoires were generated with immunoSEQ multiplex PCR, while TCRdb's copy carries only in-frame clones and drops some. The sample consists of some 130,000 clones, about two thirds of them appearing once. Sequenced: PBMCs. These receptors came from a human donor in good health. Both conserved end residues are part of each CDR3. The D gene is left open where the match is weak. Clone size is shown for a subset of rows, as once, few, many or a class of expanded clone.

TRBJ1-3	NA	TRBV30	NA	TGTGCCTGGAGTGCCCCGCCGAGGGCTTGGACCATATATTTT	CAWSAPPRAWTIYF
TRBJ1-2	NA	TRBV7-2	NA	TGTGCCAGCAGCCCGGGTCTCACGGGGAGAGACTATGGCTACACCTTC	CASSPGLTGRDYGYTF
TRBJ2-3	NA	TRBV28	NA	TGTGCCAGCAGTAATTTAGGGGGAAGGACAGATACGCAGTATTTT	CASSNLGGRTDTQYF
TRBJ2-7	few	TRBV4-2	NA	TGTGCCAGCAGCCAAGATCTGACTAGTTCCTACGAGCAGTACTTC	CASSQDLTSSYEQYF
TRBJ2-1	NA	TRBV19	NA	TGTGCCAGTAGCCAGGGTAATTACAATGAGCAGTTCTTC	CASSQGNYNEQFF
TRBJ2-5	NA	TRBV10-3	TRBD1	TGTGCCATCAGTGAGGGAAGGGGGCAGGAGACCCAGTACTTC	CAISEGRGQETQYF
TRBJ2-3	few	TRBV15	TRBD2	TGTGCCACCAGCAGAGATACCCAGCGGGGAGTAAGCACAGATACGCAGTATTTT	CATSRDTQRGVSTDTQYF
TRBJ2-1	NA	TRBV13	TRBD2	TGTGCCAGCAGCTCCGGGACTAGCGGAAGTTACAATGAGCAGTTCTTC	CASSSGTSGSYNEQFF
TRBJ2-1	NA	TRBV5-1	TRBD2	TGCGCCAGCCAACTAGCGGGAGGATGGAATGAGCAGTTCTTC	CASQLAGGWNEQFF
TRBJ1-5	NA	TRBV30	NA	TGTGCCTGGAGTGCGGGGTTGGACCAGCCCCAGCATTTT	CAWSAGLDQPQHF
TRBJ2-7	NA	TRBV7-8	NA	TGTGCCAGCAGCTTCGGCGGGGACTACGAGCAGTACTTC	CASSFGGDYEQYF
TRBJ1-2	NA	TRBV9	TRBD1	TGTGCCGGCGGAGACAGGGGCAATGGCTACACCTTC	CAGGDRGNGYTF
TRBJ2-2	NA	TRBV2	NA	TGTGCCAGCAGCAGCCAGGGAATCGGTGTGACCGGGGAGCTGTTTTTT	CASSSQGIGVTGELFF
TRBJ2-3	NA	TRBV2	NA	TGTGCCAGCAGGAGGGTCGGTAGCACCTCTAGCACAGATACGCAGTATTTT	CASRRVGSTSSTDTQYF
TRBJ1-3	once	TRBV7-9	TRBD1	TGTGCCAGCAGACTATTAACAGGGGTAGCTGGAAACACCATATATTTT	CASRLLTGVAGNTIYF
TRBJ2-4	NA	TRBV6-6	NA	TGTGCCAGCAGGTTACAGGGTACAGCCAAAAACATTCAGTACTTC	CASRLQGTAKNIQYF
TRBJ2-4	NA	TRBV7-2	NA	TGTGCCAGCACCGGATCGGGGAACATTCAGTACTTC	CASTGSGNIQYF
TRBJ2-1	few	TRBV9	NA	TGTGCCAGCAGCGTAGTCGATGTTGCAGGGGTAGTGGACAATGAGCAGTTCTTC	CASSVVDVAGVVDNEQFF
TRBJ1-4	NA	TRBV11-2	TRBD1	TGTGCCAGCAGGAACGTCAAAGGGACAGGGGGTGTTAATGAAAAACTGTTTTTT	CASRNVKGTGGVNEKLFF
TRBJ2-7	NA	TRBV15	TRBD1	TGTGCCACCAGCAGAGATGAGGGGGCCGGGCGGTACTTC	CATSRDEGAGRYF
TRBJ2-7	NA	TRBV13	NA	TGTGCCAGCAGCTATTCCCTTCGGGGAAATTACGAGCAGTACTTC	CASSYSLRGNYEQYF
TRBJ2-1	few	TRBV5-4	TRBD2	TGTGCCAGCAGCTTATCTAGCGGGTTCTACAATGAGCAGTTCTTC	CASSLSSGFYNEQFF
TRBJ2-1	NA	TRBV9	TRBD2	TGTGCCAGCAGCGTCGATAGCGGGAGAAGCGATGAGCAGTTCTTC	CASSVDSGRSDEQFF
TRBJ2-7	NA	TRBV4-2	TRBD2	TGTGCCAGCAGCCAAGAGACTAGCGGGAGTTACGAGCAGTACTTC	CASSQETSGSYEQYF
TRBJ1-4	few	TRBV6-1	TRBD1	TGTGCCAGCAGTGAAGGGACAGGGGGCGTTGAAAAACTGTTTTTT	CASSEGTGGVEKLFF
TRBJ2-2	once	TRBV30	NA	TGTGCCTGGCAGGTACCAAACACCGGGGAGCTGTTTTTT	CAWQVPNTGELFF
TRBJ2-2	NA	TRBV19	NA	TGTGCCAGTAGAACCGGGACTGGGAACACCGGGGAGCTGTTTTTT	CASRTGTGNTGELFF
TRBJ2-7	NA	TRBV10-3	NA	TGTGCCATCAGTGAGGACGGGACTTTCTACGAGCAGTACTTC	CAISEDGTFYEQYF
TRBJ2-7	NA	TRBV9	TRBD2	TGTGCCAGCAGCGTAGCTGGAACTAGCGGTCCCTACGAGCAGTACTTC	CASSVAGTSGPYEQYF
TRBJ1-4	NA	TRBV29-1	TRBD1	TGCAGCGTTGAGACGGGGACAGCTAATGAAAAACTGTTTTTT	CSVETGTANEKLFF
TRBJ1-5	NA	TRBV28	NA	TGTGCCAGCAGGATCAGTGCCCCGAATCAGCCCCAGCATTTT	CASRISAPNQPQHF
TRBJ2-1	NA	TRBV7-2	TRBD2	TGTGCCAGCAGCTTAGGCGGGGGGGCCAGAGAGCAGTTCTTC	CASSLGGGAREQFF
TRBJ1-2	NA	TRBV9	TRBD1	TGTGCCAGCAGCGTAGGGACAGGGCACTATGGCTACACCTTC	CASSVGTGHYGYTF
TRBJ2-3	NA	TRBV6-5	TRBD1	TGTGCCAGCAGTTTGACAGGGGGCAACACAGATACGCAGTATTTT	CASSLTGGNTDTQYF
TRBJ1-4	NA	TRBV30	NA	TGTGCCTGGAGCGATCCAAGGAGAACTAATGAAAAACTGTTTTTT	CAWSDPRRTNEKLFF
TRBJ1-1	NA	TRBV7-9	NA	TGTTCCAGCAGCTTATCTACGAACACTGAAGCTTTCTTT	CSSSLSTNTEAFF
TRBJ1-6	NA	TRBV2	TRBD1	TGTGCCAGCGGGTTGGGACCTACAGGGGTCGGTTCACCCCTCCACTTT	CASGLGPTGVGSPLHF
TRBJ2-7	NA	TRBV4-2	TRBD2	TGTGCCAGCAGCCAAGAAGGGACTACCCTTGGGTACTACGAGCAGTACTTC	CASSQEGTTLGYYEQYF
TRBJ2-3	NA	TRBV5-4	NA	TGTGCCAGCAGCTTGGGTCCTGTTACAGATACGCAGTATTTT	CASSLGPVTDTQYF
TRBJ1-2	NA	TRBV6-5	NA	TGTGCCAGCAGTCCCCGGACAGATACTAACTATGGCTACACCTTC	CASSPRTDTNYGYTF
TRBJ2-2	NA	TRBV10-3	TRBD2	TGTGCCATCAGTGAGTCAGCGGGAGGAAACACCGGGGAGCTGTTTTTT	CAISESAGGNTGELFF
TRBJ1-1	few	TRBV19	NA	TGTGCCACCTTAAAAGAGGGGAACACTGAAGCTTTCTTT	CATLKEGNTEAFF